These 21 T cell receptor beta chains were sequenced from one sample in a study of blood T cell repertoires in COVID-19. The protocol was immunoSEQ multiplex PCR, while the TCRdb copy is restricted to in-frame clones and leaves out a portion. The sample yields 220,000 or so clones, roughly 84% seen once. Input material: PBMCs or T cells enriched from blood (not recorded which). These receptors all stem from a woman between 40 and 55 years old who had recovered from COVID-19.

The genes are TRBV5-5 and TRBJ1-1, with D possibly matching TRBD1 (5 bases). The CDR3 runs to 12 residues. Looked up from germline, CDR1 is SGHKS and CDR2 is YYEKEE (reference sequence). Trimming removed 2 bases from V and 4 bases from J, with 6 bases in between. As DNA, the CDR3 is TGTGCCAGCAGCTTCCAGGGCACTGAAGCTTTCTTT. This sequence encodes CASSFQGTEAFF.

The gene calls are TRBV5-1 and TRBJ2-1, with D possibly TRBD2 on 6 matching bases. V was cut by 7 bases and J by 4 bases, with 6 bases left in between. Germline values: CDR1 SGHRS, CDR2 YFSETQ. This CDR3 contains 11 residues. CDR3 sequence (DNA): TGCGCCAGCGGGACTTACAATGAGCAGTTCTTC. Amino acids: CASGTYNEQFF.

The rearrangement links TRBV11-2 to TRBJ2-5; 9 bases align to TRBD2. CDR1 SGHAT and CDR2 FQNNGV come from the germline V gene. The V segment lost 5 bases and the J segment 1 base; nucleotides outside the gene matches: 8. The CDR3 consists of 16 residues. For the CDR3, the DNA is TGTGCCAGCAGCCCTCCCCTAGCGGGGCCCCAAGAGACCCAGTACTTC. The encoded protein is CASSPPLAGPQETQYF.

This chain connects TRBV27 to TRBJ2-7, with a tentative D call TRBD1 (6 bases). Trimming removed 6 bases at V and 2 bases at J, with 14 bases between. Germline V gene sequence: CDR1 MNHEY, CDR2 SMNVEV (reference sequence). This CDR3 is 14 amino acids long. CDR3 in DNA: TGTGCCAGCAGCTCCGGGACATTCCCCTACGAGCAGTACTTC. This codes for CASSSGTFPYEQYF.

The genes are TRBV7-9 and TRBJ2-5; D is perhaps TRBD1 (6 bases). With 5 bases removed from V and 5 bases from J, the gap between germline ends came to 21 bases. Germline CDR1 SEHNR, CDR2 FQNEAQ (reference sequence). The CDR3 consists of 16 residues. The CDR3 DNA follows: TGTGCCAGCAGCAGCCGGACATGGGGGCCGGGGGAGACCCAGTACTTC. Translated: CASSSRTWGPGETQYF.

This chain joins TRBV28 and TRBJ1-4, with D possibly matching TRBD1 (5 bases). Per germline, CDR1 MDHEN and CDR2 SYDVKM. There are 14 residues in the CDR3. V shed 6 bases and J shed 5 bases, with 13 bases lying between them. This CDR3 is CASSTTVFNEKLFF. CDR3 DNA: TGTGCCAGCAGCACGACAGTTTTCAATGAAAAACTGTTTTTT.

The V and J genes are TRBV5-5 and TRBJ1-4; no clear D gene. Germline V CDR1 and CDR2: SGHKS, YYEKEE (reference sequence). This CDR3 spans 14 amino acids. Trimming shortened V by 4 bases and J by 10 bases, and 17 bases separated the two germline ends. This CDR3 is CASSRIATGGKLFF. CDR3 in DNA: TGTGCCAGCAGCCGAATCGCGACGGGAGGAAAACTGTTTTTT. Complete variable domain (other parts from reference TRBV5-5 and TRBJ1-4): DAGVTQSPTHLIKTRGQQVTLRCSPISGHKSVSWYQQVLGQGPQFIFQYYEKEERGRGNFPDRFSARQFPNYSSELNVNALLLGDSALYLCASSRIATGGKLFFGSGTQLSVL.

This clone has just a few counts. This chain joins TRBV2 and TRBJ1-6; 7 nucleotides agree with TRBD1. Germline V CDR1 and CDR2: SNHLY, FYNNEI. The junction had 1 base not matched to a gene; V was cut back by 1 base and J by 4 bases. The CDR3 has 15 amino acids. CDR3 sequence (DNA): TGTGCCAGCAGTGAAGACAGGGGTTATAATTCACCCCTCCACTTT. This codes for CASSEDRGYNSPLHF.

The J gene is TRBJ2-1, the V gene TRBV4-1; 15 bases match TRBD2. The CDR3 sequence is 14 residues long. From germline, CDR1 is MGHRA and CDR2 YSYEKL. V was pared by 4 bases and J by 12 bases, with 4 bases of the junction left unmatched. CDR3 sequence reads: CASSLGLAGGRQFF. For the CDR3, the DNA is TGCGCCAGCAGCCTAGGACTAGCGGGAGGGCGGCAGTTCTTC.

The genes are TRBV6-5 and TRBJ1-1, with TRBD1 matching over 8 bases. The CDR3 has 12 amino acids. Per the germline V gene, CDR1 is MNHEY and CDR2 is SVGAGI. The V gene end was trimmed by 6 bases and the J gene end by 7 bases; junction bases not matched to a gene: 4. The CDR3 loop reads CASRATGGEAFF. DNA for the CDR3: TGTGCCAGCAGGGCTACAGGGGGTGAAGCTTTCTTT.

This clone has a single count. V usage is TRBV27 and J usage is TRBJ2-3; possible D gene TRBD2, 5 bases. CDR1 and CDR2 (germline): MNHEY, SMNVEV (reference sequence). The germline V and J ends were trimmed by 8 bases and 4 bases, with 28 bases remaining between them. This CDR3 is built from 18 residues. CDR3 protein: CASLYIPLFAGRPDTQYF. The DNA for the CDR3 is TGTGCCAGCCTTTATATTCCCCTTTTCGCGGGCAGGCCAGATACGCAGTATTTT.

The V gene is TRBV6-5, the J gene TRBJ1-5; 10 nucleotides line up with TRBD1. V was clipped by 6 bases and J by 9 bases; unmatched bases: 8. Germline CDR1 is MNHEY and CDR2 is SVGAGI. This CDR3 region has 14 residues. The DNA for the CDR3 is TGTGCCAGCAGGAGACAGGGGGCCATACCGCCCCAGCATTTT. It yields the protein CASRRQGAIPPQHF.

CDR3 in amino acids: CAWRQEIYGYTF. CDR3 nucleotide sequence: TGTGCCTGGAGACAGGAGATCTATGGCTACACCTTC. The J gene is TRBJ1-2, the V gene TRBV30; possibly TRBD1 for D (5 bases). Germline CDR1 and CDR2: GTSNPN and SVGIG (reference sequence). CDR3 length: 12 residues. Trimming shortened V by 3 bases and J by 4 bases, and 9 bases separated the two germline ends.

The V call is TRBV7-3, the J call TRBJ1-1; no reliable D call. This CDR3 region has 13 residues. In germline, CDR1 is SGHTA, CDR2 FQGTGA. Trimming took off 6 bases at V and 10 bases at J, with 18 bases between the two ends. For the CDR3, the DNA is TGTGCCAGCAGTTCCAGTGCGATTGGAGTAGCTTTCTTT. Protein sequence: CASSSSAIGVAFF.

The chain has TRBV30 and TRBJ1-4; 9 nucleotides match TRBD1. Germline V gene sequence: CDR1 GTSNPN, CDR2 SVGIG (reference sequence). V gave up 1 base and J gave up 8 bases; unmatched junction bases: 8. There are 15 residues in the CDR3. The CDR3: CAWSAPQGAWEKLFF. CDR3 DNA sequence: TGTGCCTGGAGTGCCCCACAGGGGGCTTGGGAAAAACTGTTTTTT.

CDR3 amino acids: CASSLSFTGELFF. In DNA form, the CDR3 reads TGTGCCAGCAGTCTTAGCTTCACCGGGGAGCTGTTTTTT. The chain recombines TRBV2 with TRBJ2-2; D is ambiguous. V lost 5 bases to trimming and J lost 4 bases, with 8 bases between them. The V gene's germline CDR1 is SNHLY and CDR2 FYNNEI. The CDR3 runs to 13 residues.

The chain employs TRBV7-6 and TRBJ2-1; the match to TRBD2 covers 12 bases. This CDR3 contains 15 residues. Trimming took 6 bases from V and 9 from J; bases not matched to a gene: 9. Germline assignment: CDR1 SGHVS and CDR2 FNYEAQ. The CDR3 protein is CASSSTSGRSGEQFF. The CDR3 bases are TGTGCCAGCAGTTCTACTAGCGGGAGGTCGGGTGAGCAGTTCTTC.

The rearrangement links TRBV9 to TRBJ2-5; tentative D call: TRBD2 (7 bases). The V and J ends lost 0 bases and 4 bases respectively, with 10 bases between them. The CDR3 spans 14 residues. Germline V gene data show CDR1 as SGDLS and CDR2 as YYNGEE. The CDR3 loop is CASSVEGGGETQYF. The CDR3 DNA follows: TGTGCCAGCAGCGTAGAGGGAGGGGGAGAGACCCAGTACTTC.

This chain links TRBV27 with TRBJ2-1; TRBD2 aligns across 14 bases. Germline trimming cut 5 bases from V and 9 bases from J; bases unmatched to any gene: 9. Germline V lookup: CDR1 MNHEY, CDR2 SMNVEV (reference sequence). CDR3 size: 16 residues. In nucleotides, the CDR3 is TGTGCCAGCAGTCTACGACTAGCGGGAGGGCCTAGTGAGCAGTTCTTC. This sequence encodes CASSLRLAGGPSEQFF.

The V gene is TRBV11-2, the J gene TRBJ2-1; a weak D match, TRBD2 (6 bases). V was shortened by 6 bases and J by 7 bases, with 10 bases between the two germline ends. The V gene's germline CDR1 is SGHAT and CDR2 FQNNGV. The CDR3 runs to 12 residues. The CDR3 spells CASSTGGNEQFF. For the CDR3, the DNA is TGTGCCAGCAGTACTGGGGGGAATGAGCAGTTCTTC.

This clone turned up a few times. The CDR3 DNA sequence: TGTGCCAGCAGCTCCCGGACTAGCGCGTCCTACAATGAGCAGTTCTTC. Translating gives CASSSRTSASYNEQFF. V is TRBV7-8 and J is TRBJ2-1; 9 bases are a match to TRBD2. The V and J ends lost 4 bases and 1 base, in that order; junction bases with no gene match: 5. The CDR3 is made up of 16 amino acids. Germline-derived CDR1 and CDR2 are SGHVS and FQNEAQ.